Listed below are T cell receptor beta chains from one sample, sequenced in a study of cytomegalovirus exposure and HLA in healthy donors. Measured with immunoSEQ multiplex PCR; TCRdb has only the in-frame clones, and not every one. The sample includes approximately 50,000 clones, around 83% of them seen just once. Sequences were obtained from PBMCs. The receptors were sampled from a young man in good health and CMV-seronegative. Both conserved end residues are part of each CDR3. Fields, in order: V gene, J gene, CDR3 protein.

TRBV5-1	TRBJ2-5	CASSSGPKSQETQYF
TRBV7-2	TRBJ1-2	CASSPTGGTNYGYTF
TRBV23-1	TRBJ1-4	CASKGGDEKLFF
TRBV7-2	TRBJ2-7	CASSFSGRYEQYF
TRBV7-9	TRBJ2-7	CASSWGLPLYEQYF
TRBV12-5	TRBJ1-3	CASGLPSGSGNTIYF
TRBV10-2	TRBJ2-5	CASRAWGLQETQYF
TRBV7-9	TRBJ1-5	CASSSGTAPFQPQHF
TRBV2	TRBJ2-5	CASRGQGAPQETQYF
TRBV4-2	.	CASSQVARNEQFF
TRBV19	TRBJ2-2	CASSGPQGASTGELFF
TRBV9	TRBJ2-2	CASSVEGGGFGELFF
TRBV7-2	TRBJ2-1	CASSTGTPAYNEQFF
TRBV11-2	TRBJ2-1	CASSLEGTINNEQFF
TRBV5-1	TRBJ1-2	CASSLQGDGYTF
TRBV5-1	TRBJ1-1	CASRVGNTEAFF
TRBV6-1	TRBJ2-1	CASGGLSSYNEQFF
TRBV10-2	TRBJ2-7	CASSLGLGSYEQYF
TRBV7-2	TRBJ2-1	CASSLYRGRSYNEQFF
TRBV5-4	TRBJ2-7	CASSNGGWLYEQYF
TRBV6-5	TRBJ2-1	CASNVLGGWEQFF
TRBV5-1	TRBJ2-2	CASSLDLGLAGSSIGELFF
TRBV2	TRBJ2-3	CASNLQVSGTDTQYF
TRBV27	TRBJ1-2	CASSRGRGYGYTF
TRBV6-6	TRBJ1-6	CASSYQSDSPLHF
TRBV6-5	TRBJ1-1	CASSYAPGGLNTEAFF
TRBV6-1	TRBJ2-1	CASSESLAGGSSYNEQFF
TRBV2	TRBJ1-2	CASNLNPNYGYTF
TRBV10-1	TRBJ1-5	CASSIQSLSNQPQHF
TRBV6-5	TRBJ2-7	CASSYSIGGSYEQYF
TRBV5-6	TRBJ1-2	CASSTDKSGYTF
TRBV14	TRBJ1-2	CASSQLDRGMDGYTF
TRBV9	TRBJ2-7	CASSVVPSQGEQYF
TRBV19	TRBJ2-7	CASSIDRAPYEQYF
TRBV5-4	TRBJ2-1	CASSRGLAGGDEQFF
TRBV29-1	TRBJ1-1	CSVEEVGQGSIAFF
TRBV6-5	TRBJ2-1	CASRATSGSGNEQFF
TRBV15	TRBJ2-1	CATGGAGGGTSYNEQFF
TRBV18	TRBJ2-2	CASSPPPGRYTGELFF
TRBV18	TRBJ2-3	CASSPPGQRIDTQYF
TRBV4-3	TRBJ1-6	CASSQDRVFNSPLHF
TRBV7-8	TRBJ2-5	CASFGYQETQYF
TRBV18	TRBJ2-1	CASSPTRNNEQFF
TRBV6-5	TRBJ1-2	CASRTGVSGYGGYTF
TRBV6-5	TRBJ1-3	CASAGGESGNTIYF
TRBV7-9	TRBJ1-2	CASSYGGVPHGYTF
TRBV18	TRBJ1-2	CASYGQGQSYGYTF
TRBV5-1	TRBJ1-4	CASSRTGEKEKLFF
TRBV7-8	TRBJ2-7	CASSSGPEPGGYEQYF
TRBV13	TRBJ2-1	CASSSTTGKGNEQFF
TRBV2	TRBJ2-1	CARRAGGNEQFF
TRBV7-9	TRBJ1-2	CASSLSGTGTYYGYTF
TRBV6-1	TRBJ2-7	CASSESSGGAYEQYF
TRBV5-1	TRBJ2-5	CASSAGLAGGQETQYF
TRBV7-2	TRBJ2-7	CASSFFGQGLSYEQYF